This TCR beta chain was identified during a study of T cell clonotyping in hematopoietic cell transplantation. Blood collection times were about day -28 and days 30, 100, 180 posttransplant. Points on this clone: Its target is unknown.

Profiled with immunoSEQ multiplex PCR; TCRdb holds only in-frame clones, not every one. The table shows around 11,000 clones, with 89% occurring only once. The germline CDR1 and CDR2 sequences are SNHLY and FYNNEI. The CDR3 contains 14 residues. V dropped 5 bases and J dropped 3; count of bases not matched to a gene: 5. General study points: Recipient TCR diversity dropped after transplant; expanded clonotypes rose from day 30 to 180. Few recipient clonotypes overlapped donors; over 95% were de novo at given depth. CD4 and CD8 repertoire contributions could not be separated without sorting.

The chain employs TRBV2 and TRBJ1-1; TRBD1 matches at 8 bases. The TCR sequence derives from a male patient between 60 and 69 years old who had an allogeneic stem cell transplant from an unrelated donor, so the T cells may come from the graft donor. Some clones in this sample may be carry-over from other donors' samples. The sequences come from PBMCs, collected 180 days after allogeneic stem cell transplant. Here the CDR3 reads CASSKNRGDTEAFF. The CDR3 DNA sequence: TGTGCCAGCAGTAAGAACAGGGGGGACACTGAAGCTTTCTTT.